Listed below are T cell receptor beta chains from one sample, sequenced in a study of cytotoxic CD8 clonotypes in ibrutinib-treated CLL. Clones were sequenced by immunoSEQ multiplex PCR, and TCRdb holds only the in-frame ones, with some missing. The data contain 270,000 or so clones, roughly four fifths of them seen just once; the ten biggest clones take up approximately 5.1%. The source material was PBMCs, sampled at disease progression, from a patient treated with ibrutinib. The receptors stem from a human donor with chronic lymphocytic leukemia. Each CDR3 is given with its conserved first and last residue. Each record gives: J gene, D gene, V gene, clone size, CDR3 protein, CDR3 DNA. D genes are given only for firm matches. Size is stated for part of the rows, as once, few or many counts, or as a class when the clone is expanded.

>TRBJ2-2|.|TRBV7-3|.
CASSSQASGNTGELFF
TGTGCCAGCAGCTCCCAAGCGAGCGGGAACACCGGGGAGCTGTTTTTT
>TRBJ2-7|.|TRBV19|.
CASTPTGSSYEQYF
TGTGCCAGTACCCCGACAGGAAGCTCCTACGAGCAGTACTTC
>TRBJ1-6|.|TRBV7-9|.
CASGRGDLPLHF
TGTGCCAGTGGGAGGGGGGATCTACCCCTCCACTTT
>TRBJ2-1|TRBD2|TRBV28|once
CASSLFPGGPYNEQFF
TGTGCCAGCAGTTTATTCCCGGGAGGTCCTTACAATGAGCAGTTCTTC
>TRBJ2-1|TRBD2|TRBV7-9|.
CASSPGRGTSGDYNEQFF
TGTGCCAGCAGCCCAGGGAGAGGTACTAGCGGAGACTACAATGAGCAGTTCTTC
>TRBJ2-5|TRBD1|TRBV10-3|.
CANGQGRETQYF
TGTGCCAACGGACAGGGTCGTGAGACCCAGTACTTC
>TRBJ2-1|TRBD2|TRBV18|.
CASSPNGRAGDEQFF
TGTGCCAGCTCACCAAACGGGAGGGCCGGAGATGAGCAGTTCTTC
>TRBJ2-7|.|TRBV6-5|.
CASSPSFPYEQYF
TGTGCCAGCAGTCCTAGCTTCCCCTACGAGCAGTACTTC
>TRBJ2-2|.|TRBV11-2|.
CASSSSPGVTGELFF
TGTGCCAGCAGCTCCAGTCCAGGGGTTACCGGGGAGCTGTTTTTT
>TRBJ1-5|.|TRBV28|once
CASSSGVYSNQPQHF
TGTGCCAGCAGTTCCGGAGTATATAGCAATCAGCCCCAGCATTTT
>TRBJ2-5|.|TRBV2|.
CASSVDSAQETQYF
TGTGCCAGCAGCGTTGACAGCGCGCAAGAGACCCAGTACTTC
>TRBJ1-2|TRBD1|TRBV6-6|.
CASSYLDRGVHGYTF
TGTGCCAGCAGTTACTTGGACAGGGGGGTTCATGGCTACACCTTC
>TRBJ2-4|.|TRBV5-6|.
CASSRWGRDGKNIQYF
TGTGCCAGCAGCCGGTGGGGTCGTGACGGCAAAAACATTCAGTACTTC
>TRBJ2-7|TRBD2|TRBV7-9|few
CASSETSGNYEQYF
TGTGCCAGCAGCGAGACTAGCGGGAACTACGAGCAGTACTTC
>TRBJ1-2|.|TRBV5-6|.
CASSFVSREGGYTF
TGTGCCAGCAGCTTCGTTTCCAGGGAGGGAGGCTACACCTTC
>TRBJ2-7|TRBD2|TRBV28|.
CASSLYLAGEYEQYF
TGTGCCAGCAGTTTATACCTAGCGGGAGAATACGAGCAGTACTTC
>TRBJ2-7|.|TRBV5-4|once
CASSLAVGDGNEQYF
TGTGCCAGCAGCTTGGCCGTCGGGGACGGGAACGAGCAGTACTTC
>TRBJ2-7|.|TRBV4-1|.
CASSQAGVRGSYEQYF
TGCGCCAGCAGCCAAGCAGGGGTCCGGGGCTCCTACGAGCAGTACTTC
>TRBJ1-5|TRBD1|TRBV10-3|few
CATNDREQPQHF
TGTGCCACCAACGACAGGGAGCAGCCCCAGCATTTT
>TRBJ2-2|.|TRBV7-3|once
CASSSRGGRGELFF
TGTGCCAGCAGCTCCCGTGGGGGGCGAGGGGAGCTGTTTTTT
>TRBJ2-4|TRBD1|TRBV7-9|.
CASSDGRGFQYF
TGTGCCAGCAGCGATGGCAGGGGGTTTCAGTACTTC
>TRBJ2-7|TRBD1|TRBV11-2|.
CASSLGGDRGWHEQYF
TGTGCCAGCAGCTTAGGGGGGGACAGGGGCTGGCACGAGCAGTACTTC